One sample yielded the 20 T cell receptor beta chains listed below, sequenced in a study of cytomegalovirus exposure and HLA in healthy donors. Here immunoSEQ multiplex PCR was the method, and the copy in TCRdb shows in-frame clones only, minus some. The table includes roughly 280,000 clones, approximately 86% detected once. Sequenced material: PBMCs. The receptors originated from a woman between 18 and 30 years old in good health and CMV-seronegative.

The chain employs TRBV30 and TRBJ2-7, with TRBD2 matching 12 bases. V lost 0 bases, J lost 10 bases, and 4 bases stayed unmatched. Germline V CDR1 and CDR2: GTSNPN, SVGIG (reference sequence). The CDR3 sequence is 13 residues long. CDR3 sequence: CAWSVTLAGGQYF. CDR3 bases: TGTGCCTGGAGTGTAACACTAGCGGGGGGCCAGTACTTC. Looking up the rest from reference TRBV30 and TRBJ2-7 gives the full variable domain: SQTIHQWPATLVQPVGSPLSLECTVEGTSNPNLYWYRQAAGRGLQLLFYSVGIGQISSEVPQNLSASRPQDRQFILSSKKLLLSDSGFYLCAWSVTLAGGQYFGPGTRLTVT.

The J gene is TRBJ2-3, the V gene TRBV18, with a tentative D call TRBD2 (6 bases). Germline CDR1 KGHSH, CDR2 LQKENI. The ends were cut back, 3 bases at V and 7 bases at J, with 14 bases in the middle. The CDR3 is made up of 14 amino acids. The CDR3 loop is CASSPPGGGNTQYF. In nucleotides, the CDR3 is TGTGCCAGCTCACCCCCGGGTGGGGGGAATACGCAGTATTTT.

The rearrangement joins TRBV6-5 to TRBJ1-5, with TRBD1 matching over 9 bases. The CDR3 spans 15 residues. Germline V CDR1 and CDR2: MNHEY, SVGAGI. The V and J ends lost 6 bases and 1 base, in that order; junction bases with no gene match: 4. Written as DNA, the CDR3 is TGTGCCAGCAGGGGGACAGGGATGAGCAATCAGCCCCAGCATTTT. Translation gives CASRGTGMSNQPQHF.

CDR3 in amino acids: CASSSLLQGVYGYTF. CDR3 coding DNA: TGTGCCAGCAGCTCGTTACTCCAGGGTGTCTATGGCTACACCTTC. The chain links TRBV5-6 to TRBJ1-2, with a weak D call TRBD1 (5 bases). From germline, CDR1 is SGHDT and CDR2 YYEEEE. V was shortened by 3 bases and J by 4 bases, with 16 bases between the two germline ends. CDR3 length equals 15 residues.

The V and J genes are TRBV5-4 and TRBJ2-3, with 7 bases that match TRBD1. V lost 4 bases to trimming and J lost 4 bases; unmatched junction nucleotides: 9. Germline V gives CDR1 SGHNT, CDR2 YYREEE (reference sequence). This CDR3 comprises 15 residues. CDR3 DNA sequence: TGTGCCAGCAGCAACGAGGGGACAGTCCCAGATACGCAGTATTTT. It yields the protein CASSNEGTVPDTQYF.

The chain joins TRBV30 to TRBJ2-7; 12 bases are a match to TRBD2. CDR1 is GTSNPN and CDR2 is SVGIG in the germline V gene (reference sequence). Unmatched junction bases numbered 12, after V lost 1 base and J lost 2 bases. This CDR3 region has 18 residues. In nucleotides, the CDR3 is TGTGCCTGGAGTGGAACTCGGACTAGCGGGAAGGGCGCCTACGAGCAGTACTTC. Translation gives CAWSGTRTSGKGAYEQYF.

V is TRBV19 and J is TRBJ1-3; 7 nucleotides match TRBD1. The CDR3 is made up of 14 amino acids. V was pared by 5 bases and J by 4 bases, with 5 bases of the junction left unmatched. The germline V gene encodes CDR1 LNHDA and CDR2 SQIVND (reference sequence). This chain's CDR3 is CASSLGTAGNTIYF. In DNA form, the CDR3 reads TGTGCCAGTAGTCTAGGGACAGCCGGAAACACCATATATTTT.

The V call is TRBV6-5, the J call TRBJ1-2; 7 bases are a match to TRBD1. V shed 2 bases and J 8 bases; nucleotides not matched to a gene: 5. From germline, CDR1 is MNHEY and CDR2 SVGAGI. The CDR3 runs to 13 residues. The CDR3 DNA follows: TGTGCCAGCAGTTACCCCACAGGGGTCGGCTACACCTTC. Translated: CASSYPTGVGYTF.

The DNA of the CDR3 is TGTGCCAGCAGCGGGGACAGAAATCAGCCCCAGCATTTT. Translating gives CASSGDRNQPQHF. The V call is TRBV5-4, the J call TRBJ1-5; 7 nucleotides align to TRBD1. J was trimmed by 4 bases and V by 4 bases; bases with no gene match: 2. The CDR3 is 13 residues long. Germline V gene lookup returns CDR1 SGHNT and CDR2 YYREEE (reference sequence).

The V and J genes are TRBV28 and TRBJ2-1, with a possible D match to TRBD2 (5 bases). Germline V gene lookup returns CDR1 MDHEN and CDR2 SYDVKM. This CDR3 contains 18 residues. Trimming shortened V by 3 bases and J by 0 bases, and 18 bases separated the two germline ends. CDR3 region: CASSFGIDDGSSYNEQFF. CDR3 sequence (DNA): TGTGCCAGCAGTTTCGGGATAGACGACGGAAGCTCCTACAATGAGCAGTTCTTC.

The gene calls are TRBV5-1 and TRBJ1-1, with 10 positions matching TRBD1. CDR1 is SGHRS, CDR2 YFSETQ, per germline. Trimming removed 2 bases from V and 4 bases from J; junction bases left unmatched: 20. The CDR3 consists of 20 residues. CDR3 DNA sequence: TGCGCCAGCAGCTTTAGGGCCGAGACAGGGGGCGCGGTAAGAGGCACTGAAGCTTTCTTT. Residues: CASSFRAETGGAVRGTEAFF.

The V gene is TRBV9, the J gene TRBJ2-2, with a weak D call TRBD1 (6 bases). Germline V gene lookup returns CDR1 SGDLS and CDR2 YYNGEE. This CDR3 contains 16 residues. Trimming removed 0 bases at V and 2 bases at J, with 11 bases between. DNA of the CDR3: TGTGCCAGCAGCGTAGGTACAGGGAAAAACACCGGGGAGCTGTTTTTT. This translates into CASSVGTGKNTGELFF.

This clone was observed a few times. This sequence joins TRBV9 and TRBJ2-1, with D possibly matching TRBD2 (5 bases). This CDR3 region has 15 residues. Per the germline V gene, CDR1 is SGDLS and CDR2 is YYNGEE. V was pared by 0 bases and J by 3 bases, with 10 bases between. CDR3 amino acids: CASSVASRFYNEQFF. CDR3 nucleotide sequence: TGTGCCAGCAGCGTAGCTAGCAGGTTCTACAATGAGCAGTTCTTC.

The CDR3: CASSVGTGAGTEAFF. Written as DNA, the CDR3 is TGTGCCAGCAGCGTAGGGACAGGGGCGGGCACTGAAGCTTTCTTT. The rearrangement joins TRBV9 to TRBJ1-1; 9 bases fit TRBD1. The CDR3 has 15 residues. From germline, CDR1 is SGDLS and CDR2 YYNGEE. V dropped 0 bases and J dropped 4; count of bases not matched to a gene: 4.

The gene calls are TRBV6-5 and TRBJ2-7, with 7 nucleotides matching TRBD2. CDR1 MNHEY and CDR2 SVGAGI come from the germline V gene. V was clipped by 0 bases and J by 0 bases; unmatched bases: 2. The CDR3 totals 15 residues. The CDR3 here is CASSYSGGSSYEQYF. CDR3 in DNA: TGTGCCAGCAGTTACTCGGGAGGGAGCTCCTACGAGCAGTACTTC.

The rearrangement links TRBV28 to TRBJ2-5, with 7 bases fitting TRBD1. CDR3 length: 15 amino acids. V lost 6 bases to trimming and J lost 4 bases; unmatched junction nucleotides: 11. The germline V gene has CDR1 MDHEN and CDR2 SYDVKM. CDR3 bases: TGTGCCAGCAGCGAGTACAGGGGACGAGGAGAGACCCAGTACTTC. Translated, it gives CASSEYRGRGETQYF. Variable domain in full (rest from reference TRBV28 and TRBJ2-5): DVKVTQSSRYLVKRTGEKVFLECVQDMDHENMFWYRQDPGLGLRLIYFSYDVKMKEKGDIPEGYSVSREKKERFSLILESASTNQTSMYLCASSEYRGRGETQYFGPGTRLLVL.

The rearrangement uses TRBV27 and TRBJ1-2; TRBD1 aligns across 10 bases. The germline V gene has CDR1 MNHEY and CDR2 SMNVEV (reference sequence). CDR3 length: 17 residues. The V gene end was trimmed by 6 bases and the J gene end by 2 bases; junction bases not matched to a gene: 12. The chain's CDR3 is CASSFLSTGQGNYGYTF. CDR3 sequence (DNA): TGTGCCAGCAGCTTCCTTTCAACGGGACAGGGGAACTATGGCTACACCTTC.

This clone showed up just once. This rearrangement joins TRBV2 to TRBJ1-2; 11 bases map to TRBD1. The V gene's germline CDR1 is SNHLY and CDR2 FYNNEI. The ends lost 3 bases at V and 4 bases at J; junction bases unmatched: 4. This CDR3 is 15 amino acids long. CDR3 region: CASSDRGTGGYGYTF. Here the CDR3 DNA reads TGTGCCAGCAGTGATCGTGGGACAGGGGGCTATGGCTACACCTTC. The full variable domain, completed using reference TRBV2 and TRBJ1-2, is EPEVTQTPSHQVTQMGQEVILRCVPISNHLYFYWYRQILGQKVEFLVSFYNNEISEKSEIFDDQFSVERPDGSNFTLKIRSTKLEDSAMYFCASSDRGTGGYGYTFGSGTRLTVV.

The rearrangement uses TRBV5-6 and TRBJ2-7; maybe TRBD2 (5 bases). Trimming cost V 1 base and J 3 bases, with 14 bases left between them. The CDR3 is 15 amino acids. CDR1 is SGHDT, CDR2 YYEEEE, per germline. CDR3 residues: CASSLRGTSYYEQYF. CDR3 in DNA: TGTGCCAGCAGCTTGCGGGGTACATCTTACTACGAGCAGTACTTC.

The genes are TRBV11-3 and TRBJ1-2; 10 nucleotides match TRBD1. The CDR3 covers 13 residues. Germline V CDR1 and CDR2: SGHNT, YENEEA. The J segment lost 6 bases and the V segment lost 5 bases, leaving 3 bases of the junction unmatched. Written as DNA, the CDR3 is TGTGCCAGCAGCAGAGGGACAGGGGATGGCTACACCTTC. Protein product: CASSRGTGDGYTF.